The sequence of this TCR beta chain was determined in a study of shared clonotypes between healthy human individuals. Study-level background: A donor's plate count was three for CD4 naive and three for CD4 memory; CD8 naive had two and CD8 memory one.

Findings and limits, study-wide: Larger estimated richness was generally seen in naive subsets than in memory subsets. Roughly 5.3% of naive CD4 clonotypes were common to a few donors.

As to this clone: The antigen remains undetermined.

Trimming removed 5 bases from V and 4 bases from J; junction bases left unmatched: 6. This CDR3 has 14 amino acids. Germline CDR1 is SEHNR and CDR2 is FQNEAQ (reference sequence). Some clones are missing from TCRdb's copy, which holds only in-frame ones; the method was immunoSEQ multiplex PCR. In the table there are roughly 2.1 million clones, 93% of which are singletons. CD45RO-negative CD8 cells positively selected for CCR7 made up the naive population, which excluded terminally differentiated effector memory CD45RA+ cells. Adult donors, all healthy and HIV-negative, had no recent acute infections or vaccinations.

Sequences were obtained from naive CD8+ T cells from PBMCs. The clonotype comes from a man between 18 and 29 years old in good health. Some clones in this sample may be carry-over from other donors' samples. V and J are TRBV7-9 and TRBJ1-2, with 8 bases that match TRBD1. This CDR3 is CASSPVTGVYGYTF. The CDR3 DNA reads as TGTGCCAGCAGCCCTGTGACAGGGGTCTATGGCTACACCTTC.